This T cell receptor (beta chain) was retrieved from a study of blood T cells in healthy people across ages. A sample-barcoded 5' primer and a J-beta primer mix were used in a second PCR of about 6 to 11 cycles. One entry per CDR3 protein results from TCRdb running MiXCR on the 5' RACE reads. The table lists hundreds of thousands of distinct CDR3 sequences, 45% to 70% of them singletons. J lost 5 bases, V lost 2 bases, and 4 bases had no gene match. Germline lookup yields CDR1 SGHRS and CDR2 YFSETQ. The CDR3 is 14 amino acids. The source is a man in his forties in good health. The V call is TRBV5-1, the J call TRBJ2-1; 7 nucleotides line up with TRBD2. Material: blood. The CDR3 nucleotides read TGCGCCAGCAGCTTACGGCGGGAGAACAATGAGCAGTTCTTC. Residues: CASSLRRENNEQFF.